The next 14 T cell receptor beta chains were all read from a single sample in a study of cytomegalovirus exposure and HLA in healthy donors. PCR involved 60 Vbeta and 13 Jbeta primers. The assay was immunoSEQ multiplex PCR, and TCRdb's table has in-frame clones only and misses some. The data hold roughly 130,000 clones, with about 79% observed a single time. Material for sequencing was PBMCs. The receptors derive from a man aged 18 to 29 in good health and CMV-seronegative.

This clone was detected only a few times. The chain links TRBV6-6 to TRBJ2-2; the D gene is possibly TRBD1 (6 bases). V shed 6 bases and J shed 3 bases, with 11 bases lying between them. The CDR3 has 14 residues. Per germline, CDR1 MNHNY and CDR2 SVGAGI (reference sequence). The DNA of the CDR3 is TGTGCCAGCAGACTACAGGGTGACACCGGGGAGCTGTTTTTT. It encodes CASRLQGDTGELFF.

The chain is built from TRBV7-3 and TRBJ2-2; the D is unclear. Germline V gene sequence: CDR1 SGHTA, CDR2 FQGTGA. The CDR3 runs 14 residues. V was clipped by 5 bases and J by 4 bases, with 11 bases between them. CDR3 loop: CASSLEPFTGELFF. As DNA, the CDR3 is TGTGCCAGCAGCCTAGAACCTTTCACCGGGGAGCTGTTTTTT.

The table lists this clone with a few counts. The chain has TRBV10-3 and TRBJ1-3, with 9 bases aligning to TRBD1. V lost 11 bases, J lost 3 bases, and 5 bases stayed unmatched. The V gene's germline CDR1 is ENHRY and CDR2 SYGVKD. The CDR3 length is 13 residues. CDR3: CAVQGAGGNTIYF. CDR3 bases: TGTGCCGTACAGGGGGCTGGTGGAAACACCATATATTTT.

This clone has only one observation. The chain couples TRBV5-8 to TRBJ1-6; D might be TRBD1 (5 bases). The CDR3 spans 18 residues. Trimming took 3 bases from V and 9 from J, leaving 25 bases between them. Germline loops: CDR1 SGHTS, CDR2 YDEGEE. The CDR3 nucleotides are TGTGCCAGCAGCTGGATTGGCCGGGACGGGGGTTTGATTTCACCCCTCCACTTT. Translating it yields CASSWIGRDGGLISPLHF.

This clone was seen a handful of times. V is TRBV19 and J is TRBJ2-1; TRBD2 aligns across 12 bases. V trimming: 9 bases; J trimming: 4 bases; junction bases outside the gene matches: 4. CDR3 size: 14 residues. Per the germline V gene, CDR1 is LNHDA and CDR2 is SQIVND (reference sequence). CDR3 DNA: TGTGCCAGCGGGACTAGCGGGCTTTACAATGAGCAGTTCTTC. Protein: CASGTSGLYNEQFF. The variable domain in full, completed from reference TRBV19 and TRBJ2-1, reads DGGITQSPKYLFRKEGQNVTLSCEQNLNHDAMYWYRQDPGQGLRLIYYSQIVNDFQKGDIAEGYSVSREKKESFPLTVTSAQKNPTAFYLCASGTSGLYNEQFFGPGTRLTVL.

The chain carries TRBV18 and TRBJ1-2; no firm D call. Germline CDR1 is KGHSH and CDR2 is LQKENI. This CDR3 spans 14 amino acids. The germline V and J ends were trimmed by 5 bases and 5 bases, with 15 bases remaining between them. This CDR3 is CASSGRERLYGYTF. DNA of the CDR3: TGTGCCAGCTCAGGTCGGGAACGATTGTATGGCTACACCTTC.

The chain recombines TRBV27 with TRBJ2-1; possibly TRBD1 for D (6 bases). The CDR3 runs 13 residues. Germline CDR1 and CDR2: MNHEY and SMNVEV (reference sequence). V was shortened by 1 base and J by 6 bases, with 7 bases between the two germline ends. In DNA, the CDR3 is TGTGCCAGCAGTTTATGGACAGCCAATGAGCAGTTCTTC. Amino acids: CASSLWTANEQFF.

The DNA for the CDR3 is TGTGCCAGCAGTCTTGCCCTGGCGGGGATGGTCGTC. Protein: CASSLALAGMVV. V usage is TRBV6-5 and J usage is TRBJ2-7; perhaps TRBD2 as D (6 bases). The CDR3 covers 12 residues. Germline CDR1 MNHEY, CDR2 SVGAGI.

The CDR3 sequence: CASSRGPRSGANVLTF. The CDR3 DNA reads TGTGCCAGTAGTCGCGGCCCACGCTCTGGGGCCAACGTCCTGACTTTC. The chain is built from TRBV19 and TRBJ2-6; D not resolved. V was cut by 5 bases and J by 0 bases, with 11 bases left in between. CDR3 length: 16 amino acids. The germline V gene encodes CDR1 LNHDA and CDR2 SQIVND (reference sequence).

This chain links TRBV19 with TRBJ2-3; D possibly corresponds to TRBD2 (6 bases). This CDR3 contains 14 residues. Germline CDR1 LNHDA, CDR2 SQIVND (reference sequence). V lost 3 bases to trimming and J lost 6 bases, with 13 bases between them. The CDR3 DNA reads TGTGCCAGTAGTATCGATCCGGGGAGGGATACGCAGTATTTT. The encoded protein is CASSIDPGRDTQYF.

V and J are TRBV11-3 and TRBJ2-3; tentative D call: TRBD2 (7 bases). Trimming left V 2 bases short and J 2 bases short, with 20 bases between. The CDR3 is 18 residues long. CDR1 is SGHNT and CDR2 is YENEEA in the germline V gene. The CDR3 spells CASSLMAGAGAHTDTQYF. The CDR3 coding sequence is TGTGCCAGCAGCTTAATGGCGGGGGCGGGAGCCCACACAGATACGCAGTATTTT.

CDR3 nucleotide sequence: TGCGCCAGCAGCCAAACCCAGGGGGCGACTGAAGCTTTCTTT. It codes for CASSQTQGATEAFF. The chain joins TRBV5-1 to TRBJ1-1, with 8 bases lining up with TRBD1. The CDR3 runs to 14 residues. V lost 4 bases and J lost 5; bases outside the gene matches: 7. The germline V gene encodes CDR1 SGHRS and CDR2 YFSETQ.

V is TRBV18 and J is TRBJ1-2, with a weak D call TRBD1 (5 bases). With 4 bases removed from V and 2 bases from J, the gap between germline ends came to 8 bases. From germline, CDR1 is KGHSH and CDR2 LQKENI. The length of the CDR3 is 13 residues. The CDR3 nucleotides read TGTGCCAGCTCACAAGGGGAAAACTATGGCTACACCTTC. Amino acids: CASSQGENYGYTF.

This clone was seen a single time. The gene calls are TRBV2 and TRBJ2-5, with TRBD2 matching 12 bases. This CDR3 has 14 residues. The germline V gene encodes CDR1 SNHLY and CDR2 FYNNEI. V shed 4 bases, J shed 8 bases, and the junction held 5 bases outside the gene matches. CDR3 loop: CASSGGLAGGTQYF. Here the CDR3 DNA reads TGTGCCAGCAGTGGGGGACTAGCGGGTGGAACCCAGTACTTC.